One T cell receptor (beta chain) is described in this entry. The sample comes from a study of shared clonotypes between healthy human individuals. The CDR3 has 16 residues. V lost 4 bases and J 0 bases, leaving 13 bases between the germline ends. Germline CDR1 is SGHDT and CDR2 is YYEEEE. For each subset, genomic DNA was distributed in equal portions over several immunoSEQ plates. Repertoires were generated with immunoSEQ multiplex PCR, while TCRdb's copy carries only in-frame clones and drops some. Among about 1.1 million clones listed, around 77% were seen once. V and J are TRBV5-6 and TRBJ1-4; D call uncertain. Specimen: memory CD4+ T cells from PBMCs. Documented subset: CD45RA-negative fraction. The origin of this receptor is a man younger than 30 in good health. Some clones in this sample may be carry-over from other donors' samples. The CDR3 nucleotides read TGTGCCAGCAGCGGCGGCAGAGGGACAACTAATGAAAAACTGTTTTTT. This encodes CASSGGRGTTNEKLFF.